Shown below are 26 T cell receptor beta chains from a single sample sequenced in a study of CXCR3-negative and CXCR3-positive naive CD8 T cells. Libraries were UMI-labeled 5' RACE TRB cDNA. From the 5' RACE reads, TCRdb lists one entry per CDR3 protein and no DNA. Listed are approximately 41,000 distinct CDR3 sequences; about 14% falls within the top ten. Specimen: memory CD8+ T cells from blood. These receptors all come from a human donor in good health. Some clones in this sample may be carry-over from other donors' samples.

The V gene is TRBV12-3 or TRBV12-4, the J gene TRBJ2-1. This CDR3 is built from 16 residues. The CDR3 loop reads CASSLDLDDLWKEQFF.

The rearrangement links TRBV4-3 to TRBJ2-7. CDR1 LGHNA and CDR2 YSLEER come from the germline V gene. CDR3 length equals 16 residues. The chain's CDR3 is CASSQEFDKGSYEQYF.

J is TRBJ2-7 and V is TRBV12-3 or TRBV12-4. This CDR3 spans 14 amino acids. The CDR3 reads CASSPILGFREQYF.

The V and J genes are TRBV7-2 and TRBJ2-7; TCRdb selects TRBD1, and the lack of DNA leaves this call unchecked. This CDR3 spans 15 amino acids. Germline assignment: CDR1 SGHTA and CDR2 FQGNSA. The CDR3 here is CASSLSGGTNYEQYF.

This chain links TRBV6-5 with TRBJ2-2; TCRdb's D call of TRBD1 is untestable without DNA. The CDR3 covers 13 residues. Germline values: CDR1 MNHEY, CDR2 SVGAGI. The CDR3 spells CASSRQGLGELFF.

V is TRBV6-2 or TRBV6-3 and J is TRBJ2-3; absent DNA, TCRdb's TRBD2 call cannot be checked. Germline V gives CDR1 MNHEY, CDR2 SVGEGT. The CDR3 contains 15 residues. CDR3 loop: CASSVLAGGPNTQYF.

The chain employs TRBV29-1 and TRBJ2-1; TCRdb designates TRBD2, a call that cannot be tested without DNA. The germline CDR1 and CDR2 sequences are SQVTM and ANQGSEA. CDR3 length: 15 residues. CDR3: CSVEISGPPHNEQFF.

This rearrangement joins TRBV27 to TRBJ2-7; TCRdb designates TRBD1, a call that cannot be tested without DNA. CDR3 length: 16 amino acids. Germline V CDR1 and CDR2: MNHEY, SMNVEV (reference sequence). CDR3: CASSPPPGGRSYEQYF.

This chain links TRBV15 with TRBJ2-7; without DNA, the TCRdb call of TRBD2 cannot be checked. Germline values: CDR1 LNHNV, CDR2 YYDKDF (reference sequence). The CDR3 sequence is 16 residues long. The CDR3 reads CATSSGGLAGNYEQYF.

This chain uses TRBV28 with TRBJ1-2; TCRdb names TRBD1, which stays unverified in the absence of DNA. The CDR3 covers 17 residues. CDR1 and CDR2 from the germline V gene are MDHEN and SYDVKM. CDR3 protein: CASSLSVGGGILYGYTF.

The rearrangement joins TRBV19 to TRBJ2-7; TCRdb names TRBD2, which stays unverified in the absence of DNA. This CDR3 contains 17 residues. Germline CDR1 is LNHDA and CDR2 is SQIVND (reference sequence). The CDR3 spells CASSMASGGPLSYEQYF. The full variable domain, rest sourced from reference TRBV19 and TRBJ2-7, is DGGITQSPKYLFRKEGQNVTLSCEQNLNHDAMYWYRQDPGQGLRLIYYSQIVNDFQKGDIAEGYSVSREKKESFPLTVTSAQKNPTAFYLCASSMASGGPLSYEQYFGPGTRLTVT.

The V call is TRBV20-1, the J call TRBJ1-1; TCRdb names TRBD1, which stays unverified in the absence of DNA. This CDR3 is 14 amino acids long. CDR1 DFQATT and CDR2 SNEGSKA come from the germline V gene (reference sequence). CDR3 in amino acids: CSASQGALNTEAFF.

This rearrangement joins TRBV20-1 to TRBJ2-5. CDR3 size: 14 residues. Germline values: CDR1 DFQATT, CDR2 SNEGSKA (reference sequence). The CDR3 protein is CSARDFRSDETQYF.

The rearrangement links TRBV7-9 to TRBJ2-3; TCRdb indicates TRBD2, and absent DNA this call remains unverified. Germline CDR1 reads SEHNR; CDR2 reads FQNEAQ (reference sequence). This CDR3 spans 17 amino acids. The CDR3 is CASSLARASGSTDTQYF.

The chain uses TRBV7-9 and TRBJ1-1. CDR3 size: 14 residues. Germline lookup yields CDR1 SEHNR and CDR2 FQNEAQ (reference sequence). CDR3 region: CASSLGTVNTEAFF.

This chain joins TRBV28 and TRBJ2-7. The CDR3 has 13 amino acids. Germline CDR1 MDHEN, CDR2 SYDVKM. The CDR3 spells CASSSQHSYEQYF.

The chain employs TRBV14 and TRBJ2-1; the D call from TCRdb, TRBD1, cannot be confirmed without DNA. In germline, CDR1 is SGHDN, CDR2 FVKESK. CDR3 length equals 14 residues. CDR3 residues: CASSQVSSPDEQFF. Variable domain in full (rest from reference TRBV14 and TRBJ2-1): EAGVTQFPSHSVIEKGQTVTLRCDPISGHDNLYWYRRVMGKEIKFLLHFVKESKQDESGMPNNRFLAERTGGTYSTLKVQPAELEDSGVYFCASSQVSSPDEQFFGPGTRLTVL.

V and J are TRBV24-1 and TRBJ2-1; TCRdb calls TRBD1, which cannot be checked without DNA. CDR1 and CDR2 (germline): KGHDR, SFDVKD. CDR3 length: 13 residues. CDR3 in amino acids: CATSGAGDNEQFF.

The V and J genes are TRBV28 and TRBJ2-1; absent DNA, TCRdb's TRBD2 call cannot be checked. Germline loops: CDR1 MDHEN, CDR2 SYDVKM. This CDR3 has 14 residues. CDR3 loop: CASSGIAGEDEQFF.

This chain connects TRBV20-1 to TRBJ2-7; TCRdb designates TRBD1, a call that cannot be tested without DNA. Germline CDR1 DFQATT, CDR2 SNEGSKA (reference sequence). The CDR3 loop spans 15 amino acids. CDR3 sequence reads: CSAREGQGFSYEQYF.

By frequency, this clonotype is medium-sized. The V gene is TRBV20-1, the J gene TRBJ2-1; TCRdb calls TRBD2, which cannot be checked without DNA. Germline CDR1 DFQATT, CDR2 SNEGSKA (reference sequence). The CDR3 runs to 13 residues. This CDR3 reads CSAREDSGNEQFF.

The chain has TRBV2 and TRBJ2-7. This CDR3 region has 11 residues. Germline V gene lookup returns CDR1 SNHLY and CDR2 FYNNEI. The CDR3 spells CATRRGYEQYF.

The CDR3 reads CASSINRGYEQYF. The chain is built from TRBV5-1 and TRBJ2-7; as DNA is missing, the TRBD1 call by TCRdb cannot be tested. The CDR3 spans 13 residues. Germline CDR1 is SGHRS and CDR2 is YFSETQ.

The chain recombines TRBV4-2 with TRBJ2-7; the D call from TCRdb, TRBD2, cannot be confirmed without DNA. The CDR3 extends over 17 amino acids. Looked up from germline, CDR1 is LGHNA and CDR2 is YNFKEQ. CDR3 loop: CASSQSLPDRGSYEQYF.

This chain uses TRBV29-1 with TRBJ2-1; the D call from TCRdb, TRBD2, cannot be confirmed without DNA. The germline V gene has CDR1 SQVTM and CDR2 ANQGSEA. This CDR3 spans 19 amino acids. CDR3 region: CTPPGLAGVRCCSYNEQFF.

The chain joins TRBV7-8 to TRBJ2-1; with no DNA, the TCRdb D assignment of TRBD2 cannot be verified. There are 15 residues in the CDR3. Germline V gives CDR1 SGHVS, CDR2 FQNEAQ. CDR3 amino acids: CASSLNAGGRNEQFF.